One sample yielded the 7 T cell receptor beta chains listed below, sequenced in a study of control samples from healthy donors and cancer patients. The repertoire was sequenced with immunoSEQ multiplex PCR; TCRdb's copy has only in-frame clones and lacks some. The sample lists about 40,000 clones, 80% to 95% occurring once. Specimen: blood. The source of these receptors is a woman in her 50s in good health.

The V and J genes are TRBV6-5 and TRBJ1-4; D ambiguous. Germline values: CDR1 MNHEY, CDR2 SVGAGI. The ends were cut back, 0 bases at V and 8 bases at J, with 4 bases in the middle. There are 12 residues in the CDR3. The CDR3 nucleotides are TGTGCCAGCAGTTACTCCGGCGAAAAACTGTTTTTT. It encodes CASSYSGEKLFF.

CDR3 sequence reads: CASSLEKRGPNTEAFF. The CDR3 DNA sequence: TGTGCCAGCAGTTTAGAGAAGCGTGGGCCGAACACTGAAGCTTTCTTT. This chain joins TRBV27 and TRBJ1-1, with D uncertain. V was shortened by 2 bases and J by 1 base, with 14 bases between the two germline ends. CDR1 is MNHEY, CDR2 SMNVEV, per germline (reference sequence). The CDR3 loop spans 16 amino acids.

This chain connects TRBV7-6 to TRBJ1-5; unclear D gene. CDR1 is SGHVS, CDR2 FNYEAQ, per germline. There are 14 residues in the CDR3. V lost 5 bases, J lost 4 bases, and 12 bases lay in between. This CDR3 is CASSPAIGNQPQHF. The CDR3 nucleotides read TGTGCCAGCAGCCCCGCTATAGGTAATCAGCCCCAGCATTTT.

V usage is TRBV7-8 and J usage is TRBJ1-1, with D tentatively TRBD1 (5 bases). With 5 bases removed from V and 11 bases from J, the gap between germline ends came to 15 bases. CDR3 length: 12 residues. Germline lookup yields CDR1 SGHVS and CDR2 FQNEAQ. In DNA form, the CDR3 reads TGTGCCAGCAGCCCCCGGGGCGCAGCCGCTTTCTTT. It codes for CASSPRGAAAFF.

About this clone: Compared with germline, one end of the junction differs, possibly owing to a read error. The chain employs TRBV15 and TRBJ2-5; no definite D call. The length of the CDR3 is 13 residues. The germline V gene encodes CDR1 LNHNV and CDR2 YYDKDF (reference sequence). The CDR3 spells CAISRDRGETQYF. CDR3 DNA sequence: TGTGCCATCAGCAGAGATCGAGGTGAGACCCAGTACTTC.

This clone has only one observation. The rearrangement uses TRBV7-6 and TRBJ2-2; perhaps TRBD1 as D (6 bases). Germline V gene data show CDR1 as SGHVS and CDR2 as FNYEAQ. The CDR3 extends over 16 amino acids. The V and J ends lost 0 bases and 5 bases respectively, with 13 bases between them. The CDR3 is CASSLAGMGTTGELFF. The DNA for the CDR3 is TGTGCCAGCAGCTTAGCCGGGATGGGGACAACCGGGGAGCTGTTTTTT. The full variable domain, with the rest looked up from reference TRBV7-6 and TRBJ2-2, is GAGVSQSPRYKVTKRGQDVALRCDPISGHVSLYWYRQALGQGPEFLTYFNYEAQQDKSGLPNDRFSAERPEGSISTLTIQRTEQRDSAMYRCASSLAGMGTTGELFFGEGSRLTVL.

The rearrangement joins TRBV4-3 to TRBJ1-2; D gene uncertain. This CDR3 region has 15 residues. V dropped 0 bases and J dropped 2 bases, with 10 bases sitting between them. Germline CDR1 reads LGHNA; CDR2 reads YSLEER. The CDR3 region is CASSQEPRTNYGYTF. The DNA for the CDR3 is TGCGCCAGCAGCCAAGAGCCGAGGACCAACTATGGCTACACCTTC.